Presented here are 28 T cell receptor beta chains from one specimen sequenced in a study of T cells after yellow fever vaccination. TCRdb re-analysed the 5' RACE reads in MiXCR, keeping a single row per CDR3 protein. The table records fewer than 90,000 distinct CDR3 sequences, about 6.6% of them present only once. The source material was CD8+ T cells sorted from PBMCs, sampled around 5 days after the first yellow fever vaccination. All receptors come from a man between 18 and 35 years old who received the YFV17D yellow fever vaccine.

This clonotype was detected ten times or more. The gene calls are TRBV4-2 and TRBJ2-7; 8 nucleotides line up with TRBD1. V gave up 4 bases and J gave up 6 bases; unmatched junction bases: 8. The CDR3 totals 14 residues. Germline V gene sequence: CDR1 LGHNA, CDR2 YNFKEQ. Here the CDR3 DNA reads TGTGCCAGCAGCCGAAACCCGACAGGGGTCGAGCAGTACTTC. Amino acid sequence: CASSRNPTGVEQYF.

Only one count was recorded for this clonotype. No conserved phenylalanine or tryptophan is present at the end of the CDR3, so a read error is the likely explanation. The rearrangement links TRBV4-3 to TRBJ1-2; possibly TRBD1 for D (5 bases). CDR1 is LGHNA, CDR2 YSLEER, per germline. V was shortened by 0 bases and J by 2 bases, with 10 bases between the two germline ends. This CDR3 is built from 15 residues. The CDR3: CASSQDRGKNYGYTL. CDR3 sequence (DNA): TGCGCCAGCAGCCAAGATCGGGGGAAAAACTATGGCTACACCCTC.

This clonotype was found many times. The V and J genes are TRBV7-9 and TRBJ1-2; tentatively, D is TRBD1 (6 bases). Germline CDR1 is SEHNR and CDR2 is FQNEAQ (reference sequence). Trimming pared 1 base from V and 0 bases from J, leaving 15 bases between. The CDR3 has 17 amino acids. The CDR3 reads CASSLVPPDSANYGYTF. CDR3 DNA: TGTGCCAGCAGCTTAGTACCTCCGGACAGTGCTAACTATGGCTACACCTTC.

This clonotype came up a few times. The chain is built from TRBV3-1 and TRBJ1-1; D call uncertain. The V end was cut by 3 bases, the J end by 5 bases, with 13 bases between. CDR3 length equals 14 residues. Germline CDR1 and CDR2: LGHDT and YNNKEL (reference sequence). The CDR3 reads CASSQPRGKTEAFF. The CDR3 region has the DNA TGTGCCAGCAGCCAGCCGCGAGGGAAGACTGAAGCTTTCTTT.

The rearrangement uses TRBV5-1 and TRBJ2-1; D not resolved. CDR3 size: 8 residues. Germline CDR1 SGHRS, CDR2 YFSETQ. The V end lost 10 bases, the J end lost 5 bases, and 1 base lay between the germline ends. The CDR3 is CADNEQFF. Written as DNA, the CDR3 is TGCGCCGACAATGAGCAGTTCTTC.

This clonotype was observed a handful of times. V is TRBV27 and J is TRBJ1-5, with 7 bases aligning to TRBD1. CDR3 length: 12 residues. Trimming at V came to 7 bases and at J to 9 bases, leaving 6 bases not matched to a gene. CDR1 is MNHEY, CDR2 SMNVEV, per germline (reference sequence). DNA of the CDR3: TGTGCCAGCACTTCAGGGGGTGGGCCCCAGCATTTT. Protein sequence: CASTSGGGPQHF.

V and J are TRBV7-8 and TRBJ2-7; 7 bases agree with TRBD1. The trim removed 2 bases at V and 5 bases at J, leaving 9 bases unmatched. CDR3 length: 15 amino acids. Per germline, CDR1 SGHVS and CDR2 FQNEAQ. The chain's CDR3 is CASSLYGQAGHEQYV. The CDR3 coding sequence is TGTGCCAGCAGCTTATACGGACAGGCGGGCCACGAGCAGTACGTC.

This clonotype was observed at least ten times. V gene TRBV4-1 combines with J gene TRBJ2-1; 8 bases line up with TRBD1. Germline-derived CDR1 and CDR2 are MGHRA and YSYEKL. The CDR3 is made up of 13 amino acids. The J segment lost 6 bases and the V segment lost 4 bases, leaving 2 bases of the junction unmatched. CDR3 sequence: CASSPTGGNEQFF. CDR3 nucleotide sequence: TGCGCCAGCAGCCCAACAGGGGGCAATGAGCAGTTCTTC.

This clonotype showed up many times. The J gene is TRBJ1-5, the V gene TRBV10-3; D not resolved. This CDR3 contains 17 residues. V was clipped by 3 bases and J by 0 bases, with 15 bases between them. CDR1 and CDR2 (germline): ENHRY, SYGVKD. The CDR3 region has the DNA TGTGCCATCAGTGACCCTGGCGGACCTTATAGCAATCAGCCCCAGCATTTT. This encodes CAISDPGGPYSNQPQHF.

V gene TRBV6-1 combines with J gene TRBJ1-6; 7 bases fit TRBD1. The CDR3 covers 15 residues. The V gene's germline CDR1 is MNHNS and CDR2 SASEGT. The junction had 10 bases not matched to a gene; V was cut back by 5 bases and J by 9 bases. CDR3 loop: CASSLGQPTGSPLHF. Written as DNA, the CDR3 is TGTGCCAGCAGTCTGGGACAGCCTACCGGTTCACCCCTCCACTTT.

This clonotype has ten or more counts. The chain uses TRBV27 and TRBJ1-1; a weak D match, TRBD1 (6 bases). V lost 10 bases and J 2 bases, leaving 11 bases between the germline ends. Per germline, CDR1 MNHEY and CDR2 SMNVEV (reference sequence). The CDR3 length is 12 residues. CDR3 loop: CATTGINTEAFF. In DNA, the CDR3 is TGTGCCACCACAGGGATTAACACTGAAGCTTTCTTT.

This clonotype has a count of ten or more. At one of its ends the junction is not consistent with the germline gene, which may arise from a read error. The J gene is TRBJ2-7, the V gene TRBV5-1; no clear D. The CDR3 runs to 13 residues. CDR1 and CDR2 from the germline V gene are SGHRS and YFSETQ. The CDR3 nucleotides are TGCGCCAGCAGATTGGGCGGCCGAGCCGAGCAGTACTTC. Translated, it gives CASRLGGRAEQYF.

The sample holds a few counts of this clonotype. The chain uses TRBV7-9 and TRBJ2-5; D may match TRBD1 or TRBD2 (5 bases each). This CDR3 contains 14 residues. Per germline, CDR1 SEHNR and CDR2 FQNEAQ (reference sequence). V shed 5 bases and J shed 3 bases, with 13 bases lying between them. The CDR3 nucleotides are TGTGCCAGCAGCAACCGGGACGCAGAAGAGACCCAGTACTTC. This gives the protein CASSNRDAEETQYF. Full variable domain (missing parts from reference TRBV7-9 and TRBJ2-5): DTGVSQNPRHKITKRGQNVTFRCDPISEHNRLYWYRQTLGQGPEFLTYFQNEAQLEKSRLLSDRFSAERPKGSFSTLEIQRTEQGDSAMYLCASSNRDAEETQYFGPGTRLLVL.

The chain links TRBV4-3 to TRBJ1-1, with D possibly TRBD1 on 5 matching bases. Trimming left V 0 bases short and J 3 bases short, with 11 bases between. The CDR3 runs 15 residues. Germline loops: CDR1 LGHNA, CDR2 YSLEER. The CDR3 nucleotides are TGCGCCAGCAGCCAAGATGTGGGGGGGTACACTGAAGCTTTCTTT. As protein: CASSQDVGGYTEAFF.

The chain is built from TRBV2 and TRBJ2-6; D may match TRBD1 or TRBD2 (5 bases each). Germline CDR1 reads SNHLY; CDR2 reads FYNNEI. The V end was cut by 9 bases, the J end by 3 bases, with 21 bases between. This CDR3 contains 17 residues. This chain's CDR3 is CARSNGADNIGANVLTF. CDR3 DNA: TGTGCCAGGTCTAACGGGGCCGATAATATTGGGGCCAACGTCCTGACTTTC.

In its sample, this clonotype was seen a few times. V and J are TRBV19 and TRBJ2-1; 9 nucleotides line up with TRBD2. CDR1 is LNHDA, CDR2 SQIVND, per germline (reference sequence). This CDR3 region has 15 residues. V was pared by 5 bases and J by 5 bases, with 7 bases of the junction left unmatched. CDR3 sequence (DNA): TGTGCCAGTAGTCGTAGTCTAGCGGGACACAATGAGCAGTTCTTC. It is translated as CASSRSLAGHNEQFF.

This sequence joins TRBV6-5 and TRBJ2-3; the D gene is possibly TRBD2 (7 bases). This CDR3 is 15 amino acids long. The V end lost 1 base, the J end lost 2 bases, and 10 bases lay between the germline ends. Looked up from germline, CDR1 is MNHEY and CDR2 is SVGAGI. CDR3 amino acids: CASSYYRGATDTQYF. The CDR3 nucleotides are TGTGCCAGCAGTTACTACCGGGGGGCCACAGATACGCAGTATTTT.

The chain employs TRBV18 and TRBJ1-2; D not resolved. V gave up 6 bases and J gave up 6 bases, with 11 bases separating them. This CDR3 comprises 12 residues. In germline, CDR1 is KGHSH, CDR2 LQKENI. DNA for the CDR3: TGTGCCAGCTCCCCCGACAAAAATGGCTACACCTTC. Protein sequence: CASSPDKNGYTF.

This clonotype has at least ten counts. The chain employs TRBV6-1 and TRBJ2-1, with D possibly being TRBD2 (7 bases). CDR1 and CDR2 from the germline V gene are MNHNS and SASEGT. Trimming pared 8 bases from V and 6 bases from J, leaving 17 bases between. The CDR3 runs 14 residues. CDR3 sequence: CASAQGGAVNEQFF. In nucleotides, the CDR3 is TGTGCCAGCGCCCAAGGGGGGGCGGTCAATGAGCAGTTCTTC.

The chain has TRBV4-2 and TRBJ1-5; D unresolved. Trimming took 4 bases from V and 7 from J, leaving 8 bases between them. The germline gives CDR1 LGHNA, CDR2 YNFKEQ. This CDR3 region has 12 residues. CDR3 bases: TGTGCCAGCAGCCTCCACAGCCAGCCCCAGCATTTT. This translates into CASSLHSQPQHF.

The chain carries TRBV29-1 and TRBJ2-2, with D possibly being TRBD1 (6 bases). The germline V gene encodes CDR1 SQVTM and CDR2 ANQGSEA. The CDR3 spans 14 residues. The CDR3 DNA sequence: TGCAGTGCCAGTACAGGGTGGGACACCGGGGAGCTGTTTTTT. This sequence encodes CSASTGWDTGELFF.

This clonotype appeared a few times. The gene calls are TRBV5-1 and TRBJ2-5, with D unclear. CDR3 size: 16 residues. V lost 3 bases to trimming and J lost 0 bases, with 15 bases between them. The V gene's germline CDR1 is SGHRS and CDR2 YFSETQ. For the CDR3, the DNA is TGCGCCAGCAGCTGGCCCCGGCACCCGTACCAAGAGACCCAGTACTTC. Amino acid sequence: CASSWPRHPYQETQYF.

This clonotype has more than one count but fewer than ten. The V call is TRBV7-9, the J call TRBJ2-5; no clear D gene. Trimming took 1 base from V and 3 from J, leaving 6 bases between them. The CDR3 has 13 residues. Germline-derived CDR1 and CDR2 are SEHNR and FQNEAQ (reference sequence). CDR3 nucleotide sequence: TGTGCCAGCAGCTTAGATCTTGAAGAGACCCAGTACTTC. As protein: CASSLDLEETQYF.

Many counts were recorded for this clonotype. This rearrangement joins TRBV20-1 to TRBJ2-5; 8 bases are shared with TRBD1. CDR3 length: 16 amino acids. The junction had 11 bases not matched to a gene; V was cut back by 0 bases and J by 5 bases. Germline V gene data show CDR1 as DFQATT and CDR2 as SNEGSKA (reference sequence). The CDR3 protein is CSARDLGQGAWETQYF. DNA of the CDR3: TGCAGTGCTAGAGATCTGGGGCAGGGGGCTTGGGAGACCCAGTACTTC.

This clonotype was counted only a few times. This chain links TRBV4-3 with TRBJ2-2; possible D gene TRBD2, 5 bases. The CDR3 has 18 residues. The ends were cut back, 3 bases at V and 1 base at J, with 18 bases in the middle. Germline V CDR1 and CDR2: LGHNA, YSLEER. CDR3 amino acids: CASSQRDWAELNTGELFF. Here the CDR3 DNA reads TGCGCCAGCAGCCAGAGGGATTGGGCAGAGCTGAACACCGGGGAGCTGTTTTTT.

This clonotype has a count of ten or more. The V and J genes are TRBV5-6 and TRBJ2-3; tentative D call: TRBD2 (5 bases). CDR1 is SGHDT and CDR2 is YYEEEE in the germline V gene. The V gene lost 4 bases and the J gene lost 6 bases, with 21 bases spanning the gap. The CDR3 is 16 amino acids. Here the CDR3 DNA reads TGTGCCAGCAGCAACGAGCGGCGGGTGAACGGGGATACGCAGTATTTT. As protein: CASSNERRVNGDTQYF. Filled out from reference TRBV5-6 and TRBJ2-3, the complete variable domain reads DAGVTQSPTHLIKTRGQQVTLRCSPKSGHDTVSWYQQALGQGPQFIFQYYEEEERQRGNFPDRFSGHQFPNYSSELNVNALLLGDSALYLCASSNERRVNGDTQYFGPGTRLTVL.

This clonotype was observed a few times. V gene TRBV4-3 combines with J gene TRBJ2-5; no definite D call. The germline CDR1 and CDR2 sequences are LGHNA and YSLEER. The V end lost 2 bases, the J end lost 1 base, and 8 bases lay between the germline ends. The CDR3 length is 14 residues. CDR3 DNA: TGCGCCAGCAGCCAATGGCGTTTCCAAGAGACCCAGTACTTC. This codes for CASSQWRFQETQYF.

By share, this clonotype counts as hyperexpanded. The chain recombines TRBV20-1 with TRBJ1-1; the D is unclear. The V end was cut by 3 bases, the J end by 3 bases, with 8 bases between. The CDR3 covers 12 residues. Germline values: CDR1 DFQATT, CDR2 SNEGSKA (reference sequence). CDR3 bases: TGCAGTGCTAGGGTTCGCGACACTGAAGCTTTCTTT. The encoded protein is CSARVRDTEAFF.